This T cell receptor (beta chain) appears in the sequencing data of a study of a mutant IDH1 vaccine in newly diagnosed glioma. Study context: Previous treatment comprised radiotherapy, temozolomide, or both, mostly both.

Indicated time point: baseline, week 1 (first vaccination visit). Treatment reported: pre-vaccination baseline after standard-of-care therapy. Using immunoSEQ multiplex PCR, the repertoire was profiled, and TCRdb retains in-frame clones only, with some absent. Altogether tens of thousands of clones are present, around 83% being singletons, with the ten largest covering approximately 4.3%. With 5 bases clipped from V and 0 bases from J, the junction kept 4 bases outside the gene matches. The germline V gene has CDR1 SGHNT and CDR2 YYREEE (reference sequence). CDR3 length: 15 residues. The receptor was derived from a woman aged 18-29 years with glioma. Some clones in this sample may be carry-over from other donors' samples. The sample consisted of peripheral blood mononuclear cells (PBMCs), taken from a glioma patient treated with radiotherapy, temozolomide or both. The J gene is TRBJ1-2, the V gene TRBV5-4; 10 bases map to TRBD1. The CDR3 here is CASRQTGGSNYGYTF. As DNA, the CDR3 is TGTGCCAGCAGACAGACAGGGGGCTCTAACTATGGCTACACCTTC. Using reference TRBV5-4 and TRBJ1-2 for the parts outside the CDR3, the full variable domain is ETGVTQSPTHLIKTRGQQVTLRCSSQSGHNTVSWYQQALGQGPQFIFQYYREEENGRGNFPPRFSGLQFPNYSSELNVNALELDDSALYLCASRQTGGSNYGYTFGSGTRLTVV.